This T cell receptor beta chain emerged from a study of shared clonotypes between healthy human individuals. The protocol was immunoSEQ multiplex PCR, while the TCRdb copy is restricted to in-frame clones and leaves out a portion. This table has about 2.4 million clones, over 85% appearing once. The germline CDR1 and CDR2 sequences are MDHEN and SYDVKM. CDR3 length: 16 amino acids. Between the trimmed V and J ends, which lost 6 bases and 5 bases, there was a span of 19 bases. Sequencing used naive CD4+ T cells from PBMCs. Regarding subset: CD45RA+ positively selected. The V gene is TRBV28, the J gene TRBJ2-2; D gene unclear. This clonotype was obtained from a man younger than 30 in good health. Some clones in this sample may be carry-over from other donors' samples. CDR3 nucleotide sequence: TGTGCCAGCAGGCTCCTAAAAATAACAGAGACCGGGGAGCTGTTTTTT. It specifies CASRLLKITETGELFF.